This entry features one TCR beta chain sequence. The CDR3 spans 14 residues. The sample belongs to a study of blood T cell repertoires in COVID-19. Across the whole study: From the United States, Italy and Spain came samples of acute and convalescent COVID-19. T cells, B-cell-depleted T cells, or PBMCs supplied cDNA or gDNA.

Original analysis: The authors estimated nucleated cell counts from reference gene primer amplification. Sequencing used immunoSEQ multiplex PCR; TCRdb keeps in-frame clones, though not all of them. V and J calls and clone size are given by that table; D and trimming were obtained from the DNA. The sample includes roughly 270,000 clones, almost 85% of them seen just once. This clonotype was obtained from a man aged 45-60 years with active or convalescent COVID-19. Sequenced: peripheral blood. V gene TRBV21-1 combines with J gene TRBJ2-7; the DNA was not compared with TRBD1, the D call given in the table. TRBV21-1 is assigned pseudogene status. The CDR3 spells CASSKGGREYEQYF. DNA for the CDR3: TGTGCCAGCAGCAAAGGGGGCAGAGAATACGAGCAGTACTTC.